The clone carrying this T cell receptor (beta chain) has ten or more counts. Its antigen is currently unknown. TCRdb analysed the reads with MiXCR anew, one entry per CDR3 protein. The table lists 300,000 or so distinct CDR3 sequences, roughly 25% of them singletons. The data stem from a study of T cell repertoires in cytomegalovirus infection. Background on the study: From public TCR beta signatures came an indication of both CMV infection and matching HLA type.

Findings of the study overall: HLA-C-restricted TCR beta clonotypes specific for CMV led the ex vivo response. There were carriers of CMV plus the relevant HLA, and cumulative public TCR beta family frequency identified them.

This CDR3 is built from 14 residues. Germline lookup yields CDR1 SGHTA and CDR2 FQGNSA. Trimming took off 5 bases at V and 8 bases at J, with 16 bases between the two ends. The receptor was isolated from a human donor in good health (CMV status not recorded). Some clones in this sample may be carry-over from other donors' samples. The sequencing used cultured PBMCs, collected from culture after CMV antigen stimulation. The V gene is TRBV7-2, the J gene TRBJ2-1, with a weak D call TRBD2 (6 bases). For the CDR3, the DNA is TGTGCCAGCAGCGGGAGGAGTTCAGCTCATGAGCAGTTCTTC. Translated, it gives CASSGRSSAHEQFF.